These 5 T cell receptor beta chains were all obtained from the same sample, sequenced in a study of Ad26.COV2.S vaccination and SARS-CoV-2 variants. Treatment of the sample: some 20 received Ad26.COV2.S at low or high dose, single or two shots; about 5 received placebo; per-sample allocation not given. Sampling was performed 63 days after the first vaccine or placebo injection. Assay: immunoSEQ multiplex PCR; the TCRdb copy retains only in-frame clones and omits some. The sample records about 320,000 clones, about 86% being singletons. The sample in question was peripheral blood, obtained in a trial of Ad26.COV2.S vaccine versus placebo. These TCRs come from a person aged 18-65 years who received the Ad26.COV2.S COVID-19 vaccine or a placebo.

V and J are TRBV19 and TRBJ2-7; TRBD1 agrees at 7 bases. The CDR3 is 14 residues long. In germline, CDR1 is LNHDA, CDR2 SQIVND (reference sequence). Trimming took 7 bases from V and 2 from J; bases not matched to a gene: 8. As DNA, the CDR3 is TGTGCCAGTACTACAGGACAGGTGGCCTACGAGCAGTACTTC. Amino acids: CASTTGQVAYEQYF.

The chain has TRBV2 and TRBJ1-1, with D perhaps TRBD1 (6 bases). V dropped 6 bases and J dropped 1 base, with 9 bases sitting between them. The CDR3 spans 13 residues. CDR1 SNHLY and CDR2 FYNNEI come from the germline V gene. The CDR3 DNA sequence: TGTGCCAGCAGAGGACAGAGGAACACTGAAGCTTTCTTT. Amino acids: CASRGQRNTEAFF.

The chain recombines TRBV3-1 (or the pseudogene TRBV3-2) with TRBJ1-6; D is possibly TRBD1 (5 bases). Germline values: CDR1 LGHDT, CDR2 YNNKEL (reference sequence). This CDR3 has 14 amino acids. V was trimmed by 0 bases and J by 8 bases, leaving 8 bases between them. The CDR3 reads CASSQDGDYSPLHF. The CDR3, as DNA: TGTGCCAGCAGCCAAGACGGGGACTATTCACCCCTCCACTTT.

In this sample, this clone turned up a few times. The V gene is TRBV7-9, the J gene TRBJ2-3, with 9 bases identical to TRBD2. Per germline, CDR1 SEHNR and CDR2 FQNEAQ (reference sequence). The V and J ends lost 2 bases and 0 bases, in that order; junction bases with no gene match: 3. CDR3 length equals 16 residues. The DNA of the CDR3 is TGTGCCAGCAGCTTAAAGACTAGCGGAAGCACAGATACGCAGTATTTT. Its translation is CASSLKTSGSTDTQYF.

The CDR3 here is CASSPVTGSRSLNTEAFF. As DNA, the CDR3 is TGTGCCAGCAGTCCCGTGACAGGGTCCCGTAGCTTGAACACTGAAGCTTTCTTT. The chain carries TRBV27 and TRBJ1-1, with 7 positions matching TRBD1. The CDR3 extends over 18 amino acids. The germline CDR1 and CDR2 sequences are MNHEY and SMNVEV (reference sequence). J was trimmed by 0 bases and V by 5 bases; bases with no gene match: 15.